This T cell receptor beta chain comes out of a study of T-cell reconstitution after alpha-beta-depleted transplantation in children. The authors prepared the TCRbeta library with unique molecular identifiers. TCRdb re-derived calls from the PCR reads in MiXCR, one entry per CDR3 protein. The data show 150,000 to 200,000 distinct CDR3 sequences, with over 5.5% seen just once and about 3% held by the top ten. V trimming: 4 bases; J trimming: 2 bases; junction bases outside the gene matches: 5. CDR1 LGHNA and CDR2 YSLEER come from the germline V gene. The CDR3 has 16 residues. This clonotype appeared many times.

This chain joins TRBV4-3 and TRBJ2-3; 11 nucleotides match TRBD2. The sequencing used PBMCs from the stem cell graft donor, collected from the stem cell graft. The source of this sequence is a human donor who donated a stem cell graft to a child with Wiskott-Aldrich syndrome. CDR3 sequence: CASSLGTSGVTDTQYF. The DNA for the CDR3 is TGCGCCAGCAGCCTGGGGACTAGCGGCGTCACAGATACGCAGTATTTT.